The 15 T cell receptor beta chains below were found in one sample sequenced in a study of OX40 agonist ivuxolimab in advanced cancers. The method was immunoSEQ multiplex PCR; TCRdb's version includes in-frame clones alone and lacks a portion of them. Here the sample spans approximately 100,000 clones, over 85% being singletons. Sequences were derived from CD4+ or CD8+ T cells sorted from blood, sampled in a trial of the OX40 agonist ivuxolimab. The receptors stem from an adult with an advanced solid tumor such as melanoma, head and neck, liver or kidney cancer.

The chain combines TRBV27 with TRBJ2-3; D gene unclear. Germline CDR1 reads MNHEY; CDR2 reads SMNVEV (reference sequence). The length of the CDR3 is 15 residues. V was cut by 3 bases and J by 1 base, with 11 bases left in between. The CDR3 here is CASSLPVRGTDTQYF. The DNA of the CDR3 is TGTGCCAGCAGTTTGCCGGTTCGAGGCACAGATACGCAGTATTTT.

This clone was counted a single time. This chain connects TRBV28 to TRBJ2-1; TRBD2 agrees at 10 bases. V dropped 6 bases and J dropped 6; count of bases not matched to a gene: 14. The germline V gene has CDR1 MDHEN and CDR2 SYDVKM. This CDR3 comprises 17 residues. The CDR3 loop reads CASSHSPSSGGFNEQFF. CDR3 bases: TGTGCCAGCAGCCACTCCCCTTCTAGCGGGGGTTTCAATGAGCAGTTCTTC. Full variable domain (rest looked up from reference TRBV28 and TRBJ2-1): DVKVTQSSRYLVKRTGEKVFLECVQDMDHENMFWYRQDPGLGLRLIYFSYDVKMKEKGDIPEGYSVSREKKERFSLILESASTNQTSMYLCASSHSPSSGGFNEQFFGPGTRLTVL.

The chain couples TRBV7-2 to TRBJ2-1; D is ambiguous. Trimming took 4 bases from V and 4 from J, leaving 11 bases between them. This CDR3 region has 14 residues. Looked up from germline, CDR1 is SGHTA and CDR2 is FQGNSA. The CDR3 DNA reads TGTGCCAGCAGCTCCTACTACCAATACAATGAGCAGTTCTTC. Its translation: CASSSYYQYNEQFF.

This chain connects TRBV28 to TRBJ1-2; possible D gene TRBD1, 6 bases. CDR1 and CDR2 (germline): MDHEN, SYDVKM. The CDR3 extends over 14 amino acids. The V and J ends lost 1 base and 4 bases respectively, with 10 bases between them. CDR3 residues: CASSLSPGAYGYTF. The CDR3 nucleotides are TGTGCCAGCAGTTTATCCCCGGGGGCCTATGGCTACACCTTC.

This rearrangement joins TRBV6-5 to TRBJ2-5, with 12 bases lining up with TRBD2. CDR1 MNHEY and CDR2 SVGAGI come from the germline V gene. The CDR3 spans 15 residues. Trimming took 6 bases from V and 5 from J; bases not matched to a gene: 7. The CDR3 loop reads CASRSLTSGGETQYF. The DNA for the CDR3 is TGTGCCAGCAGATCATTGACTAGCGGGGGTGAGACCCAGTACTTC.

The chain joins TRBV5-1 to TRBJ2-7, with D perhaps matching TRBD2 (6 bases). Germline V gene sequence: CDR1 SGHRS, CDR2 YFSETQ. The V and J ends lost 0 bases and 6 bases respectively, with 10 bases between them. CDR3 size: 13 residues. This CDR3 is CASSLAGRSEQYF. The CDR3 DNA reads TGCGCCAGCAGCTTGGCCGGGAGATCCGAGCAGTACTTC.

The rearrangement links TRBV7-9 to TRBJ1-2, with no clear D. The CDR3 length is 14 residues. Germline CDR1 and CDR2: SEHNR and FQNEAQ (reference sequence). The V end was cut by 1 base, the J end by 8 bases, with 14 bases between. The CDR3 is CASSLVGSSGGYTF. CDR3 nucleotide sequence: TGTGCCAGCAGCTTAGTTGGCTCATCTGGGGGCTACACCTTC.

V gene TRBV4-3 combines with J gene TRBJ2-5, with 7 bases matching TRBD1. J gave up 5 bases and V 1 base, and 7 bases lay outside the gene matches. The CDR3 totals 15 residues. CDR1 and CDR2 (germline): LGHNA, YSLEER. The CDR3 DNA reads as TGCGCCAGCAGCCAAGGGGGGTTACAGGGGGAGACCCAGTACTTC. The encoded protein is CASSQGGLQGETQYF.

This chain joins TRBV20-1 and TRBJ2-1; D remains unclear. Per germline, CDR1 DFQATT and CDR2 SNEGSKA (reference sequence). V lost 3 bases to trimming and J lost 9 bases, with 9 bases between them. This CDR3 is built from 11 residues. CDR3 sequence (DNA): TGCAGTGCTAGGCTAGATAGTGAGCAGTTCTTC. This translates into CSARLDSEQFF.

The chain joins TRBV5-1 to TRBJ2-3; TRBD2 might be the D (6 bases). The CDR3 is made up of 16 amino acids. Germline-derived CDR1 and CDR2 are SGHRS and YFSETQ. The V end lost 0 bases, the J end lost 0 bases, and 11 bases lay between the germline ends. CDR3 DNA: TGCGCCAGCAGCTTGGAAGGCGGGGCCAGCACAGATACGCAGTATTTT. Protein: CASSLEGGASTDTQYF.

The chain couples TRBV29-1 to TRBJ2-4, with a tentative D call TRBD1 (5 bases). V lost 4 bases and J lost 5, with 9 bases in between. Germline loops: CDR1 SQVTM, CDR2 ANQGSEA. The length of the CDR3 is 12 residues. The CDR3 reads CSVGLGQNIQYF. The CDR3 nucleotides are TGCAGCGTTGGGTTGGGGCAAAACATTCAGTACTTC.

The J gene is TRBJ2-1, the V gene TRBV5-1, with TRBD2 as a possible D gene (6 bases). The CDR3 is made up of 17 amino acids. Between the trimmed V and J ends, which lost 3 bases and 1 base, there was a span of 17 bases. CDR1 SGHRS and CDR2 YFSETQ come from the germline V gene. Here the CDR3 reads CASSWSLPSDSYNEQFF. Here the CDR3 DNA reads TGCGCCAGCAGCTGGAGCCTTCCTAGCGATTCCTACAATGAGCAGTTCTTC.

The V call is TRBV18, the J call TRBJ2-5; D is unresolved. The CDR3 sequence is 12 residues long. Germline V CDR1 and CDR2: KGHSH, LQKENI. V was shortened by 4 bases and J by 4 bases, with 7 bases between the two germline ends. CDR3 nucleotide sequence: TGTGCCAGCTCACTGATGGCAGAGACCCAGTACTTC. This translates into CASSLMAETQYF. The entire variable domain, with the rest obtained from reference TRBV18 and TRBJ2-5, is as follows: NAGVMQNPRHLVRRRGQEARLRCSPMKGHSHVYWYRQLPEEGLKFMVYLQKENIIDESGMPKERFSAEFPKEGPSILRIQQVVRGDSAAYFCASSLMAETQYFGPGTRLLVL.

The chain joins TRBV27 to TRBJ2-7, with D possibly TRBD1 on 5 matching bases. Germline CDR1 reads MNHEY; CDR2 reads SMNVEV (reference sequence). Trimming left V 2 bases short and J 3 bases short, with 17 bases between. This CDR3 has 16 amino acids. The CDR3 nucleotides are TGTGCCAGCAGTTTAAGACAGACACCCTCACTCTACGAGCAGTACTTC. Translation gives CASSLRQTPSLYEQYF.

The chain uses TRBV18 and TRBJ2-7; TRBD1 matches 11 bases. V was clipped by 5 bases and J by 5 bases; unmatched bases: 8. Germline lookup yields CDR1 KGHSH and CDR2 LQKENI. The CDR3 extends over 15 amino acids. DNA of the CDR3: TGTGCCAGCTCATTGCGACCGGGACAGGGGGACGAGCAGTACTTC. The encoded protein is CASSLRPGQGDEQYF.